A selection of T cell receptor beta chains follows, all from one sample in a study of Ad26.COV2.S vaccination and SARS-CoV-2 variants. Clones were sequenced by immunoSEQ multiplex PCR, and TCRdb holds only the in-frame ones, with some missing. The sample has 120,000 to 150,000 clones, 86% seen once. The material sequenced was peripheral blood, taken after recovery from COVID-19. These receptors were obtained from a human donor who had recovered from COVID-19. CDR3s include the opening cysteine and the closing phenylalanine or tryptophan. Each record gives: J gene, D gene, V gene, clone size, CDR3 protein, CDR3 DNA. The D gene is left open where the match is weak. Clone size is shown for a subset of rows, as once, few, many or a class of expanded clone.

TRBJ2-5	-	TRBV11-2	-	CASSLSETQYF	TGTGCCAGCAGCTTAAGTGAGACCCAGTACTTC
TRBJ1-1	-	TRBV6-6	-	CASNRLNTEAFF	TGTGCCAGCAACCGCCTGAACACTGAAGCTTTCTTT
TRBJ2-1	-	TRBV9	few	CASSVDPYNEQFF	TGTGCCAGCAGCGTAGACCCCTACAATGAGCAGTTCTTC
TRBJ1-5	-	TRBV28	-	CASSSPGGRNQPQHF	TGTGCCAGCAGTTCCCCCGGGGGTCGGAATCAGCCCCAGCATTTT
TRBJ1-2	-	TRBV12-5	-	CASGPDPRNGYTF	TGTGCTAGTGGCCCGGACCCGCGGAATGGCTACACCTTC
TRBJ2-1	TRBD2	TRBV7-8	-	CASSFLASGGDNEQFF	TGTGCCAGCAGCTTCCTAGCTAGCGGGGGGGACAATGAGCAGTTCTTC
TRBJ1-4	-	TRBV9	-	CASSVSEGTNEKLFF	TGTGCCAGCAGCGTCAGTGAGGGAACTAATGAAAAACTGTTTTTT
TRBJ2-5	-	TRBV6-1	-	CASSESSHPGPEETQYF	TGTGCCAGCAGTGAATCCTCCCACCCCGGGCCAGAGGAGACCCAGTACTTC
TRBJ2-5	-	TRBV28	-	CASSFSERAMVETQYF	TGTGCCAGCAGTTTTTCGGAGAGGGCGATGGTTGAGACCCAGTACTTC
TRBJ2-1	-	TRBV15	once	CATSRDSGTLEQFF	TGTGCCACCAGCAGAGACTCCGGGACACTTGAGCAGTTCTTC
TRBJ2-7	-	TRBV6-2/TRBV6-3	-	CASSSVSYEQYF	TGTGCCAGCAGTTCTGTCTCCTACGAGCAGTACTTC
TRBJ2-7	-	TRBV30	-	CALGAGEQYF	TGTGCCTTAGGGGCTGGCGAGCAGTACTTC
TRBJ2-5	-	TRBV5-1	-	CASSSKTSAAVTQYF	TGCGCCAGCAGCTCAAAAACATCGGCGGCCGTAACTCAGTACTTC
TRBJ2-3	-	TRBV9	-	CASSVTQGTDTQYF	TGTGCCAGCAGCGTAACGCAGGGAACAGATACGCAGTATTTT
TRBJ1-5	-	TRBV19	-	CASSYTSGITAQPQHF	TGTGCCAGTAGTTATACCAGTGGGATTACAGCCCAGCCCCAGCATTTT
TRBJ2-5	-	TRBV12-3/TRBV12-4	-	CASSLNLQETQYF	TGTGCCAGCAGCCTTAACCTGCAAGAGACCCAGTACTTC
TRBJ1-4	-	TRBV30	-	CAWIAMGSTHEKLFF	TGTGCCTGGATTGCAATGGGCAGTACTCATGAAAAACTGTTTTTT
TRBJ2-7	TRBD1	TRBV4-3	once	CASSQDLGTGSYEQYF	TGCGCCAGCAGCCAAGATTTGGGGACAGGGTCCTACGAGCAGTACTTC
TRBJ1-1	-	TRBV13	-	CASSIYRVSEAFF	TGTGCCAGCAGCATCTACAGGGTTTCTGAAGCTTTCTTT
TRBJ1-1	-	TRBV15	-	CATSVDRGYTEAFF	TGTGCCACCAGCGTAGACCGGGGGTACACTGAAGCTTTCTTT
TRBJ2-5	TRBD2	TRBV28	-	CASSPGLVKQETQYF	TGTGCCAGCAGCCCGGGACTAGTTAAGCAAGAGACCCAGTACTTC
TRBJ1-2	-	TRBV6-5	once	CASSYHQGLGGYTF	TGTGCCAGCAGTTACCATCAGGGACTGGGGGGCTACACCTTC
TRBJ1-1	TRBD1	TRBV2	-	CAGGLRQGAGTEAFF	TGTGCCGGGGGGCTACGACAGGGGGCTGGAACTGAAGCTTTCTTT
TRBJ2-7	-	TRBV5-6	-	CASSYIFSEQYF	TGTGCCAGCAGCTACATCTTCAGCGAGCAGTACTTC
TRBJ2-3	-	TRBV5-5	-	CASIGGSTDTQYF	TGTGCCAGCATCGGTGGCTCCACAGATACGCAGTATTTT
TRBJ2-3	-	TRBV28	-	CATTTASTDTQYF	TGTGCCACCACGACAGCCAGCACAGATACGCAGTATTTT
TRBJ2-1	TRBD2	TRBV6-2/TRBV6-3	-	CASSESAGGPYNEQFF	TGTGCCAGCAGTGAGTCGGCGGGGGGGCCCTACAATGAGCAGTTCTTC
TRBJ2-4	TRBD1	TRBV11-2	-	CASSGTGVVFQNIQYF	TGTGCCAGCAGCGGGACAGGGGTGGTTTTCCAAAACATTCAGTACTTC
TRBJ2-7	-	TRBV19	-	CASSVDKSYEQYF	TGTGCCAGTAGTGTCGACAAGTCCTACGAGCAGTACTTC
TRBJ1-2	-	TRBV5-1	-	CASSQNWQGGGYGYTF	TGCGCCAGCAGCCAGAATTGGCAGGGAGGGGGATATGGCTACACCTTC
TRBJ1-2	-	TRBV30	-	CAWTRQETVYGYTF	TGTGCCTGGACCCGACAGGAGACTGTATATGGCTACACCTTC
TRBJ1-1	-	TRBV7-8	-	CASGDGGNTEAFF	TGTGCCAGCGGGGACGGGGGGAACACTGAAGCTTTCTTT
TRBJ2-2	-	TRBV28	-	CASSLGSVTGELFF	TGTGCCAGCAGTTTAGGGTCTGTTACCGGGGAGCTGTTTTTT
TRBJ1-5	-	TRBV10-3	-	CAIRGSNQPQHF	TGTGCCATTAGGGGAAGCAATCAGCCCCAGCATTTT
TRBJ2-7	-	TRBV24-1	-	CATQGYEQYF	TGTGCCACCCAGGGGTACGAGCAGTACTTC
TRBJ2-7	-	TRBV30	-	CAWSPRGRSYEQYF	TGTGCCTGGAGTCCACGGGGGAGATCCTACGAGCAGTACTTC
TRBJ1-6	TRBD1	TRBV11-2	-	CASSSPRTGGSPLHF	TGTGCCAGCAGCTCACCACGGACAGGGGGTTCACCCCTCCACTTT
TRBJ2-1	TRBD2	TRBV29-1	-	CSVEGLAGGKQFF	TGCAGCGTCGAAGGACTAGCGGGGGGGAAGCAGTTCTTC
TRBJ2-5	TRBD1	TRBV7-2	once	CASSLGGTGGQTQYF	TGTGCCAGCAGCTTAGGGGGGACAGGGGGGCAGACCCAGTACTTC
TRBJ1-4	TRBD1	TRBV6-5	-	CASRGTGGTNEKLFF	TGTGCCAGCAGAGGGACAGGGGGCACTAATGAAAAACTGTTTTTT
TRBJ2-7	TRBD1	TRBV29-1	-	CSAPGQGGNEQYF	TGCAGCGCCCCGGGACAGGGGGGCAACGAGCAGTACTTC
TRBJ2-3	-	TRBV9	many	CASSAVDTQYF	TGTGCCAGCAGCGCCGTAGATACGCAGTATTTT